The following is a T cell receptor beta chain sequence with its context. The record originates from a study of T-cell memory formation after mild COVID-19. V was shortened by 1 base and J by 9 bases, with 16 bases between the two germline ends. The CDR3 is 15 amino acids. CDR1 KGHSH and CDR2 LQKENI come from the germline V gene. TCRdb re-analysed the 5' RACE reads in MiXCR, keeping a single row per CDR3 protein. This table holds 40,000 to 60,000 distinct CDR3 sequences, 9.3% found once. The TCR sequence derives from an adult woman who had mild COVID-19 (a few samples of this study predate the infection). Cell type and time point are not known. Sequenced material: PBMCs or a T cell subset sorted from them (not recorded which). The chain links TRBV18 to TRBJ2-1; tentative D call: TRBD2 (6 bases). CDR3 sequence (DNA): TGTGCCAGCTCACCACGGACTAATTCCCGGGTTGAGCAGTTCTTC. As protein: CASSPRTNSRVEQFF.